One and the same sample provided the 15 T cell receptor beta chains below, sequenced in a study of PD-1 blockade in classical Hodgkin lymphoma. Time point indicated: cycle 4 day 1 (C4D1), after 5 to 7 weeks of nivolumab. Brentuximab vedotin exposure varied among the patients, all of whom had relapsed after autologous stem cell transplantation. Repertoires were generated with immunoSEQ multiplex PCR, while TCRdb's copy carries only in-frame clones and drops some. The data hold 90,000 to 100,000 clones, with around four fifths observed a single time. The sample was peripheral blood mononuclear cells (PBMCs), taken before the fourth cycle of nivolumab. All receptors derive from a human donor with classical Hodgkin lymphoma.

The DNA of the CDR3 is TGTGCCAGCAGCCATGAGGACGGGCAGTTCTTC. Its translation is CASSHEDGQFF. The chain carries TRBV4-2 and TRBJ2-1, with unresolved D. Trimming stripped 3 bases from V and 12 bases from J, with 9 bases between. The CDR3 covers 11 residues. Germline V gene lookup returns CDR1 LGHNA and CDR2 YNFKEQ.

J is TRBJ2-3 and V is TRBV5-1; D ambiguous. Germline V lookup: CDR1 SGHRS, CDR2 YFSETQ. Trimming cost V 2 bases and J 2 bases, with 12 bases left between them. CDR3 length: 15 residues. The CDR3 coding sequence is TGCGCCAGCAGCTTATCCTCCTTTGACACAGATACGCAGTATTTT. Its translation is CASSLSSFDTDTQYF.

This chain links TRBV2 with TRBJ2-3; a weak D match, TRBD1 (6 bases). V dropped 2 bases and J dropped 0 bases, with 9 bases sitting between them. The germline V gene has CDR1 SNHLY and CDR2 FYNNEI. The CDR3 covers 15 residues. The CDR3 DNA reads TGTGCCAGCAGTGAATCAACAGGGAGCACAGATACGCAGTATTTT. Translated, it gives CASSESTGSTDTQYF. Using reference TRBV2 and TRBJ2-3 for the parts outside the CDR3, the full variable domain is EPEVTQTPSHQVTQMGQEVILRCVPISNHLYFYWYRQILGQKVEFLVSFYNNEISEKSEIFDDQFSVERPDGSNFTLKIRSTKLEDSAMYFCASSESTGSTDTQYFGPGTRLTVL.

The V gene is TRBV27, the J gene TRBJ1-2; possible D gene TRBD1, 5 bases. V was shortened by 2 bases and J by 6 bases, with 22 bases between the two germline ends. Per the germline V gene, CDR1 is MNHEY and CDR2 is SMNVEV (reference sequence). The CDR3 spans 17 residues. The CDR3, as DNA: TGTGCCAGCAGTTTAGATCAGAGGGGTGAGGATGTCAATGGCTACACCTTC. Translation: CASSLDQRGEDVNGYTF.

This clone occurred many times. At the DNA level, this CDR3 is encoded by other sequences in the same sample as well. The chain links TRBV28 to TRBJ1-1; no clear D gene. V lost 2 bases and J 5 bases, leaving 3 bases between the germline ends. Germline values: CDR1 MDHEN, CDR2 SYDVKM. CDR3 size: 11 residues. The CDR3 nucleotides read TGTGCCAGCAGTTTACGAACTGAAGCTTTCTTT. As protein: CASSLRTEAFF.

CDR3 bases: TGTGCCAGCAGGACAGGGGCTGGCGGGGAGCTGTTTTTT. Protein sequence: CASRTGAGGELFF. The chain carries TRBV27 and TRBJ2-2; 8 bases line up with TRBD1. The CDR3 spans 13 residues. Germline trimming cut 6 bases from V and 7 bases from J; bases unmatched to any gene: 4. CDR1 is MNHEY, CDR2 SMNVEV, per germline (reference sequence).

The chain combines TRBV18 with TRBJ2-7; a weak D match, TRBD2 (6 bases). The CDR3 extends over 16 amino acids. Germline loops: CDR1 KGHSH, CDR2 LQKENI. With 2 bases removed from V and 5 bases from J, the gap between germline ends came to 19 bases. The CDR3: CASSPGASGLSDEQYF. In nucleotides, the CDR3 is TGTGCCAGCTCACCAGGGGCGAGCGGGCTCTCAGACGAGCAGTACTTC.

This chain connects TRBV4-2 to TRBJ1-3, with D possibly being TRBD1 (5 bases). V shed 6 bases and J shed 4 bases, with 19 bases lying between them. Germline V gives CDR1 LGHNA, CDR2 YNFKEQ. The CDR3 extends over 16 amino acids. CDR3 residues: CASRWNHGTAGNTIYF. CDR3 DNA sequence: TGTGCCAGCAGATGGAACCATGGGACGGCGGGAAACACCATATATTTT.

In DNA form, the CDR3 reads TGTGCCAGCAGTTTTGCGAGATCCTACGAGCAGTACTTC. Translated, it gives CASSFARSYEQYF. V usage is TRBV27 and J usage is TRBJ2-7; D gene unclear. V was cut by 3 bases and J by 1 base, with 7 bases left in between. CDR3 size: 13 residues. Per the germline V gene, CDR1 is MNHEY and CDR2 is SMNVEV (reference sequence).

The genes are TRBV5-1 and TRBJ1-1; 8 nucleotides align to TRBD1. The V gene end was trimmed by 2 bases and the J gene end by 0 bases; junction bases not matched to a gene: 6. The germline CDR1 and CDR2 sequences are SGHRS and YFSETQ. The CDR3 extends over 16 amino acids. The CDR3 DNA sequence: TGCGCCAGCAGCTTTGTTTGGGACAGGATGAACACTGAAGCTTTCTTT. The encoded protein is CASSFVWDRMNTEAFF.

V usage is TRBV5-4 and J usage is TRBJ2-6, with 8 bases lining up with TRBD1. The germline V gene encodes CDR1 SGHNT and CDR2 YYREEE (reference sequence). Trimming took 4 bases from V and 0 from J; bases not matched to a gene: 3. The CDR3 contains 16 residues. CDR3 in amino acids: CASSRDRPSGANVLTF. The CDR3 DNA is TGTGCCAGCAGCAGGGACAGGCCCTCTGGGGCCAACGTCCTGACTTTC.

This clone showed up just a few times. This chain links TRBV6-1 with TRBJ1-3, with D maybe TRBD1 (5 bases). CDR3 size: 14 residues. The ends were cut back, 6 bases at V and 4 bases at J, with 13 bases in the middle. From germline, CDR1 is MNHNS and CDR2 SASEGT. CDR3 DNA sequence: TGTGCCAGCAGAACCGGGACCCCGGGAAACACCATATATTTT. This translates into CASRTGTPGNTIYF.

This chain connects TRBV18 to TRBJ1-1, with 9 bases lining up with TRBD1. V gave up 1 base and J gave up 3 bases; unmatched junction bases: 6. The germline gives CDR1 KGHSH, CDR2 LQKENI. CDR3 length: 16 residues. CDR3 DNA sequence: TGTGCCAGCTCACCACGGGGACAGGGAGGTGACACTGAAGCTTTCTTT. Translation gives CASSPRGQGGDTEAFF.

This chain links TRBV9 with TRBJ1-1; tentative D call: TRBD1 (5 bases). Trimming pared 8 bases from V and 5 bases from J, leaving 10 bases between. CDR3 length: 11 amino acids. The germline V gene encodes CDR1 SGDLS and CDR2 YYNGEE. This CDR3 is CARGRGTEAFF. CDR3 in DNA: TGTGCCAGGGGGCGGGGTACTGAAGCTTTCTTT.

This chain uses TRBV29-1 with TRBJ2-7, with TRBD2 matching over 9 bases. Trimming took 8 bases from V and 3 from J; bases not matched to a gene: 8. From germline, CDR1 is SQVTM and CDR2 ANQGSEA. The CDR3 runs 13 residues. The CDR3 DNA reads as TGCAGCATACGGACTAGCGTTAACTACGAGCAGTACTTC. Its protein product is CSIRTSVNYEQYF.